These 26 T cell receptor beta chains came from one sample sequenced in a study of OX40 agonist ivuxolimab in advanced cancers. TCRdb's table, derived via immunoSEQ multiplex PCR, lists solely in-frame clones and lacks some. Of 79,000 or so clones detected, about 89% appear once; the ten largest clones hold roughly 1.6%. The sequencing used CD4+ or CD8+ T cells sorted from blood, collected in a trial of the OX40 agonist ivuxolimab. These receptor sequences come from an adult with an advanced solid tumor such as melanoma, head and neck, liver or kidney cancer.

The chain has TRBV25-1 and TRBJ2-7; TRBD2 aligns across 8 bases. Losses at the gene ends were 2 bases for V and 0 bases for J; bases not matched to a gene: 6. This CDR3 contains 16 residues. Germline assignment: CDR1 MGHDK and CDR2 SYGVNS. The CDR3 loop is CASSETPGRASYEQYF. The CDR3 DNA is TGTGCCAGCAGTGAAACCCCCGGGAGGGCCTCCTACGAGCAGTACTTC.

The rearrangement uses TRBV28 and TRBJ2-6, with D possibly matching TRBD1 (5 bases). V lost 2 bases and J lost 0, with 5 bases in between. The CDR3 has 15 amino acids. Germline CDR1 and CDR2: MDHEN and SYDVKM. The CDR3 DNA is TGTGCCAGCAGTTTACAGGGCTCTGGGGCCAACGTCCTGACTTTC. Its translation: CASSLQGSGANVLTF.

This clone was observed a handful of times. The rearrangement uses TRBV19 and TRBJ1-5; tentative D call: TRBD1 (5 bases). The CDR3 sequence is 14 residues long. Trimming took 10 bases from V and 3 from J, leaving 16 bases between them. Germline values: CDR1 LNHDA, CDR2 SQIVND (reference sequence). The CDR3 region has the DNA TGTGCCACCCTCATCGGGGCCTACAATCAGCCCCAGCATTTT. This sequence encodes CATLIGAYNQPQHF. Variable domain in full (rest from reference TRBV19 and TRBJ1-5): DGGITQSPKYLFRKEGQNVTLSCEQNLNHDAMYWYRQDPGQGLRLIYYSQIVNDFQKGDIAEGYSVSREKKESFPLTVTSAQKNPTAFYLCATLIGAYNQPQHFGDGTRLSIL.

J is TRBJ2-7 and V is TRBV28; TRBD1 aligns across 7 bases. The V and J ends lost 6 bases and 6 bases, in that order; junction bases with no gene match: 5. The CDR3 consists of 12 residues. Germline-derived CDR1 and CDR2 are MDHEN and SYDVKM. The CDR3 DNA reads as TGTGCCAGCAGAACAGGGGTTTCCGAGCAGTACTTC. As protein: CASRTGVSEQYF.

The V call is TRBV6-6, the J call TRBJ2-4; possible D gene TRBD2, 5 bases. Germline V lookup: CDR1 MNHNY, CDR2 SVGAGI (reference sequence). Trimming shortened V by 10 bases and J by 0 bases, and 10 bases separated the two germline ends. The CDR3 loop spans 13 amino acids. Written as DNA, the CDR3 is TGTGCCACCGAGGACTCAGCCAAAAACATTCAGTACTTC. It translates to CATEDSAKNIQYF.

The CDR3 is CATDLTPLAESYNEQFF. CDR3 nucleotide sequence: TGTGCCACCGATCTCACCCCACTAGCGGAGTCCTACAATGAGCAGTTCTTC. The chain employs TRBV21-1 and TRBJ2-1; the table's TRBD2 call for D was not verified on the DNA. TRBV21-1 is labeled a pseudogene. The CDR3 spans 17 residues.

The J gene is TRBJ2-4, the V gene TRBV7-2; possibly TRBD1 or TRBD2 for D (5 bases each). V was trimmed by 5 bases and J by 1 base, leaving 9 bases between them. CDR1 is SGHTA, CDR2 FQGNSA, per germline. The length of the CDR3 is 14 residues. Written as DNA, the CDR3 is TGTGCCAGCAGCGACTGGGGGGCCAAAAACATTCAGTACTTC. Amino acids: CASSDWGAKNIQYF.

This clone has only one observation. The chain employs TRBV6-4 and TRBJ2-2; D may be TRBD1 or TRBD2 (5 bases each). Trimming cost V 5 bases and J 6 bases, with 7 bases left between them. This CDR3 contains 12 residues. The germline V gene encodes CDR1 MRHNA and CDR2 SNTAGT. The CDR3 protein is CASSPGPGELFF. The DNA of the CDR3 is TGTGCCAGCAGTCCGGGGCCCGGGGAGCTGTTTTTT.

V is TRBV18 and J is TRBJ2-3; 7 bases match TRBD2. The CDR3 sequence is 15 residues long. From germline, CDR1 is KGHSH and CDR2 LQKENI. Trimming cost V 3 bases and J 5 bases; bases outside gene matches: 8. CDR3 sequence reads: CASSPPGTIKDTQYF. CDR3 DNA: TGTGCCAGCTCACCCCCCGGGACTATTAAAGATACGCAGTATTTT.

V is TRBV5-1 and J is TRBJ1-2; 7 bases agree with TRBD1. From germline, CDR1 is SGHRS and CDR2 YFSETQ. The CDR3 totals 14 residues. V trimming: 0 bases; J trimming: 8 bases; junction bases outside the gene matches: 7. CDR3 protein: CASSLGGGTDGYTF. CDR3 bases: TGCGCCAGCAGCTTGGGAGGGGGGACAGACGGCTACACCTTC.

The chain is built from TRBV7-2 and TRBJ2-1; 11 positions agree with TRBD2. The junction had 6 bases not matched to a gene; V was cut back by 3 bases and J by 14 bases. Germline V gene sequence: CDR1 SGHTA, CDR2 FQGNSA. CDR3 length: 13 amino acids. The CDR3 nucleotides read TGTGCCAGCAGCTTCATAGCGGGAGGGCCGGAGTTCTTC. Translated, it gives CASSFIAGGPEFF.

The chain carries TRBV7-8 and TRBJ2-1; TRBD2 matches at 8 bases. CDR1 is SGHVS and CDR2 is FQNEAQ in the germline V gene. This CDR3 is built from 15 residues. V lost 5 bases to trimming and J lost 2 bases; unmatched junction nucleotides: 5. CDR3 bases: TGTGCCAGCAGCGTAATGACTAGCGCCTACAATGAGCAGTTCTTC. This codes for CASSVMTSAYNEQFF.

V and J are TRBV21-1 and TRBJ2-2; the DNA was not used to check the table's D call, TRBD2. TRBV21-1 is a pseudogene. This CDR3 region has 17 residues. The CDR3 is CAPRSETSVLRSGELFF. DNA for the CDR3: TGTGCCCCTCGGTCCGAGACTTCAGTCCTGAGATCCGGGGAGCTGTTTTTT.

CDR3: CAWSLQRISSTDTQYF. In DNA, the CDR3 is TGTGCCTGGAGTCTACAGAGAATCTCTAGCACAGATACGCAGTATTTT. The chain links TRBV30 to TRBJ2-3; D gene ambiguous. The germline V gene encodes CDR1 GTSNPN and CDR2 SVGIG (reference sequence). V gave up 2 bases and J gave up 0 bases, with 15 bases separating them. The CDR3 runs to 16 residues. Full variable domain (outside the CDR3, taken from reference TRBV30 and TRBJ2-3): SQTIHQWPATLVQPVGSPLSLECTVEGTSNPNLYWYRQAAGRGLQLLFYSVGIGQISSEVPQNLSASRPQDRQFILSSKKLLLSDSGFYLCAWSLQRISSTDTQYFGPGTRLTVL.

This chain uses TRBV10-2 with TRBJ1-2; the D is unclear. V lost 0 bases to trimming and J lost 4 bases, with 12 bases between them. This CDR3 is 15 amino acids long. Germline V gives CDR1 WSHSY, CDR2 SAAADI. CDR3 bases: TGCGCCAGCAGTGAGTCGACTCCCTCGGGCTATGGCTACACCTTC. This gives the protein CASSESTPSGYGYTF.

This rearrangement joins TRBV18 to TRBJ2-1; TRBD2 agrees at 7 bases. Germline assignment: CDR1 KGHSH and CDR2 LQKENI. The CDR3 is 16 amino acids. The junction had 10 bases not matched to a gene; V was cut back by 0 bases and J by 8 bases. The CDR3, as DNA: TGTGCCAGCTCACCACCCCGCGGGGGTAGCGTTCATGAGCAGTTCTTC. Translation: CASSPPRGGSVHEQFF.

V is TRBV5-1 and J is TRBJ1-4, with D unresolved. Trimming cost V 0 bases and J 0 bases, with 6 bases left between them. Germline lookup yields CDR1 SGHRS and CDR2 YFSETQ. The CDR3 has 15 amino acids. The CDR3 sequence is CASSLGLATNEKLFF. DNA for the CDR3: TGCGCCAGCAGCTTGGGTCTTGCAACTAATGAAAAACTGTTTTTT.

The gene calls are TRBV5-6 and TRBJ2-3; D call uncertain. The CDR3 is 14 residues long. Germline CDR1 SGHDT, CDR2 YYEEEE. With 0 bases removed from V and 1 base from J, the gap between germline ends came to 6 bases. CDR3: CASSLVDGTDTQYF. The CDR3 region has the DNA TGTGCCAGCAGCTTGGTTGACGGCACAGATACGCAGTATTTT.

The V gene is TRBV11-2, the J gene TRBJ1-3, with D perhaps TRBD1 (6 bases). V lost 5 bases to trimming and J lost 1 base, with 12 bases between them. The V gene's germline CDR1 is SGHAT and CDR2 FQNNGV. The CDR3 has 15 amino acids. The CDR3 DNA reads as TGTGCCAGCAGCGCCATCAGGGGTTCTGGAAACACCATATATTTT. It specifies CASSAIRGSGNTIYF.

V is TRBV28 and J is TRBJ2-3; 16 bases match TRBD2. Germline CDR1 is MDHEN and CDR2 is SYDVKM. The trim removed 5 bases at V and 1 base at J, leaving 9 bases unmatched. This CDR3 comprises 19 residues. For the CDR3, the DNA is TGTGCCAGCAGTCGAGGGGGACTAGCGGGAGGGAGAGGCACAGATACGCAGTATTTT. Its protein product is CASSRGGLAGGRGTDTQYF.

The chain uses TRBV28 and TRBJ1-2; TRBD1 might be the D (6 bases). The CDR3 extends over 16 amino acids. The germline V and J ends were trimmed by 4 bases and 3 bases, with 18 bases remaining between them. Germline values: CDR1 MDHEN, CDR2 SYDVKM. The CDR3 loop reads CASSSSGATYDYGYTF. CDR3 bases: TGTGCCAGCAGTTCTTCAGGGGCGACTTACGACTATGGCTACACCTTC.

The chain is built from TRBV5-8 and TRBJ2-5, with D unclear. The CDR3 length is 15 residues. The germline CDR1 and CDR2 sequences are SGHTS and YDEGEE. Trimming pared 1 base from V and 1 base from J, leaving 11 bases between. In nucleotides, the CDR3 is TGTGCCAGCAGCTTGCCGCTGGGCAGCCAAGAGACCCAGTACTTC. This encodes CASSLPLGSQETQYF.

The rearrangement uses TRBV7-2 and TRBJ1-1; 7 nucleotides match TRBD1. Germline assignment: CDR1 SGHTA and CDR2 FQGNSA. There are 16 residues in the CDR3. J lost 0 bases, V lost 5 bases, and 9 bases had no gene match. The CDR3 spells CASSPRGTNMNTEAFF. The CDR3 nucleotides read TGTGCCAGCAGCCCCAGGGGGACTAACATGAACACTGAAGCTTTCTTT.

V and J are TRBV7-2 and TRBJ2-1; the D is unclear. This CDR3 spans 12 amino acids. Germline CDR1 is SGHTA and CDR2 is FQGNSA. V was pared by 5 bases and J by 4 bases, with 6 bases between. In nucleotides, the CDR3 is TGTGCCAGCAGCCCGGTTTACAATGAGCAGTTCTTC. It specifies CASSPVYNEQFF. The full variable domain, its missing parts supplied by reference TRBV7-2 and TRBJ2-1, is GAGVSQSPSNKVTEKGKDVELRCDPISGHTALYWYRQSLGQGLEFLIYFQGNSAPDKSGLPSDRFSAERTGGSVSTLTIQRTQQEDSAVYLCASSPVYNEQFFGPGTRLTVL.

The chain combines TRBV6-5 with TRBJ2-1, with D unclear. This CDR3 comprises 12 residues. Germline CDR1 MNHEY, CDR2 SVGAGI. The V end was cut by 4 bases, the J end by 7 bases, with 8 bases between. This CDR3 reads CASSFIGNEQFF. CDR3 DNA sequence: TGTGCCAGCAGTTTCATAGGGAATGAGCAGTTCTTC.

The rearrangement links TRBV28 to TRBJ2-7; perhaps TRBD1 as D (5 bases). The germline V gene has CDR1 MDHEN and CDR2 SYDVKM. Trimming stripped 10 bases from V and 2 bases from J, with 15 bases between. The CDR3 loop spans 13 amino acids. The CDR3 is CATRQPNTYEQYF. In nucleotides, the CDR3 is TGTGCCACTCGACAGCCTAATACCTACGAGCAGTACTTC.